These 5 T cell receptor beta chains came from one sample sequenced in a study of OX40 agonist ivuxolimab in advanced cancers. The data were produced by immunoSEQ multiplex PCR, yet TCRdb's version contains in-frame clones alone and is incomplete. Altogether under 45,000 clones are present, 75% to 90% being singletons, with the ten largest covering around 4%. Source: CD4+ or CD8+ T cells sorted from blood, taken in a trial of the OX40 agonist ivuxolimab. These receptors originate from an adult with an advanced solid tumor such as melanoma, head and neck, liver or kidney cancer.

V gene TRBV11-2 combines with J gene TRBJ2-1; 9 nucleotides line up with TRBD1. Germline lookup yields CDR1 SGHAT and CDR2 FQNNGV. The CDR3 loop spans 15 amino acids. Trimming removed 5 bases from V and 0 bases from J; junction bases left unmatched: 2. The CDR3 nucleotides read TGTGCCAGCAGCGCGGACAGGGGCTCCTACAATGAGCAGTTCTTC. This sequence encodes CASSADRGSYNEQFF.

V usage is TRBV6-6 and J usage is TRBJ2-3, with D possibly matching TRBD1 (6 bases). Trimming removed 3 bases from V and 2 bases from J, with 12 bases in between. Looked up from germline, CDR1 is MNHNY and CDR2 is SVGAGI (reference sequence). The CDR3 sequence is 15 residues long. CDR3: CASSYGQKPTDTQYF. As DNA, the CDR3 is TGTGCCAGCAGTTATGGACAGAAGCCCACAGATACGCAGTATTTT.

V gene TRBV19 combines with J gene TRBJ2-4, with D possibly being TRBD1 or TRBD2 (5 bases each). The CDR3 is 14 amino acids. Trimming took off 10 bases at V and 0 bases at J, with 13 bases between the two ends. Germline V gene lookup returns CDR1 LNHDA and CDR2 SQIVND (reference sequence). In DNA, the CDR3 is TGTGCCACTGGGACCGCGCTAGCCAAAAACATTCAGTACTTC. Translating it yields CATGTALAKNIQYF.

The rearrangement uses TRBV30 and TRBJ1-3; D unclear. The V and J ends lost 1 base and 3 bases respectively, with 7 bases between them. Germline V gene lookup returns CDR1 GTSNPN and CDR2 SVGIG (reference sequence). The CDR3 runs 13 residues. The CDR3 region has the DNA TGTGCCTGGAGTGGTCGGGGTGGAAACACCATATATTTT. Protein product: CAWSGRGGNTIYF.

V is TRBV5-5 and J is TRBJ1-1, with 7 bases fitting TRBD1. V dropped 6 bases and J dropped 0; count of bases not matched to a gene: 8. This CDR3 has 15 amino acids. Germline CDR1 and CDR2: SGHKS and YYEKEE (reference sequence). CDR3 in amino acids: CASNPGTAMNTEAFF. CDR3 sequence (DNA): TGTGCCAGCAACCCTGGGACAGCGATGAACACTGAAGCTTTCTTT.